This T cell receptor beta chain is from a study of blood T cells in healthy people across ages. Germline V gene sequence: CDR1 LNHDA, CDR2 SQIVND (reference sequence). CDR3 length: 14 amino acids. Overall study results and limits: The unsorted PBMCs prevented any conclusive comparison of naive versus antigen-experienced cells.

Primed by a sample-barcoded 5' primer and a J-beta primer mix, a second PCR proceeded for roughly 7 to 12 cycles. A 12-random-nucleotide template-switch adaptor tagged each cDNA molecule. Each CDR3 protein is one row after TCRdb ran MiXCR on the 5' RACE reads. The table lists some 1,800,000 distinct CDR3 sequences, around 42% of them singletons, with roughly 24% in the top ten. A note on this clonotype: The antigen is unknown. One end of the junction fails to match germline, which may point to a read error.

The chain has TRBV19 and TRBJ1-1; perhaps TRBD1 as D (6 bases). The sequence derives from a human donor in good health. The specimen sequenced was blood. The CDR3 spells CASSIGGANTEAFF. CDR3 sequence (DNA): TGTGCCAGTAGTATAGGGGGGGCAAACACAGAAGCTTTCTTT.